This T cell receptor (beta chain) was documented in a study of CD8+CD57+ T cells in acquired aplastic anemia. The authors sequenced patients whose flow cytometry had shown CD8+CD57+ cell expansion. The patients all had a severe acquired aplastic anemia diagnosis. Trimming shortened V by 2 bases and J by 5 bases, and 15 bases separated the two germline ends. CDR3 length equals 15 residues. Germline V CDR1 and CDR2: SGHVS, FQNEAQ. Using genomic DNA as the template, TCR beta VDJ and CDR3 profiling was carried out. TCRdb re-derived calls from the reads in MiXCR, one entry per CDR3 protein. The sample contains 150,000 or so distinct CDR3 sequences, roughly 48% of which appear only once.

The sequence was obtained from a human donor with aplastic anemia. Sequenced input: sorted CD4+, CD8+, or CD8+CD57+ T cells (not recorded which) from PBMCs. The chain couples TRBV7-8 to TRBJ2-5; tentatively, D is TRBD1 (7 bases). The CDR3 is CASSLTGDFGETQYF. The CDR3 coding sequence is TGTGCCAGCAGCTTAACAGGGGACTTTGGGGAGACCCAGTACTTC.